This T cell receptor beta chain originates from a study of T cells in Graves' hyperthyroidism and ophthalmopathy. Points from the study as a whole: Ophthalmopathy was identified by the model a median 6.5 months ahead of onset.

RNA transcripts served as the template for amplifying TCR beta CDR3 regions. The HTBI primer set drove a first-round RT-PCR of the TCR CDR3. MiXCR, applied by TCRdb to the multiplex PCR reads, yields one record per CDR3 protein. The sample shows 300,000 to 500,000 distinct CDR3 sequences, around an eighth of them seen only once. Worth noting for this clonotype: No antigen is known for it.

The sequence was obtained from a man aged 45-65 years with Graves' ophthalmopathy. Source material: blood.

The CDR3 protein is CATSSGGEKLFF. In DNA, the CDR3 is TGTGCCACCAGCAGTGGAGGGGAAAAACTGTTTTTT. The chain is built from TRBV15 and TRBJ1-4; D is uncertain. V shed 3 bases and J shed 8 bases, with 7 bases lying between them. Looked up from germline, CDR1 is LNHNV and CDR2 is YYDKDF (reference sequence). This CDR3 comprises 12 residues.